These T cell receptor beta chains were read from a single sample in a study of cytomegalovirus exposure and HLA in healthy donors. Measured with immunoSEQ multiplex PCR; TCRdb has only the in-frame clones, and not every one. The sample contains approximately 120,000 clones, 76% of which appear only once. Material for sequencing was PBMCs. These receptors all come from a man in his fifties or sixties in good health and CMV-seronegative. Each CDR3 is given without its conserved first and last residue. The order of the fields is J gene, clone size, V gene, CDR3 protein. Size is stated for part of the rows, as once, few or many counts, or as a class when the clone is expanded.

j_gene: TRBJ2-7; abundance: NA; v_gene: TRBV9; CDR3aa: ASSVGRAYEQY
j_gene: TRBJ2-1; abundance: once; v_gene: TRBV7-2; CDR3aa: ASSLAAVSYNEQF
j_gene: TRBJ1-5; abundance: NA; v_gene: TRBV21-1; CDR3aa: ASSNLDRGPGNQPQH
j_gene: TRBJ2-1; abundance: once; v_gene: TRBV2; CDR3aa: ASRTGAEQF
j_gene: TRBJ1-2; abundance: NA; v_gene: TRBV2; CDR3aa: ASSGRGQPNFVYGYT
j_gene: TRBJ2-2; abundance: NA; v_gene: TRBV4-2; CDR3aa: ASSQGPQGSGELF
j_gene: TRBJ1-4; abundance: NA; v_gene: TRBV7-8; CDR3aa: ASSNDRLEKLF
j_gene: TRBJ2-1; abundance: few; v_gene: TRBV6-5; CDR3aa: ASSGDRNEQF
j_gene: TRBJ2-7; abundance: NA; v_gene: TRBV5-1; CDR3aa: ASRRSGGAYEQY
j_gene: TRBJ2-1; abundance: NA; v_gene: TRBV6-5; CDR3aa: ASSYGTGRNEQF
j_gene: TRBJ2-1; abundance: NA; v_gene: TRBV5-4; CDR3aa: ASSAGTSGASYNEQF
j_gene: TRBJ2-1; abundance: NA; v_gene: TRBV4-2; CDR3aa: ASSQAGGHSYNEQF
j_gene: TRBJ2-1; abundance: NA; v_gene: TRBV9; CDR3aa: ASSAGSGSAGYNEQF
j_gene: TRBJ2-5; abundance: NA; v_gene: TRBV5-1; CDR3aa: ASSDTGDRAETQY
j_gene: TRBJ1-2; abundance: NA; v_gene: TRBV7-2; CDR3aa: ASSLSLLRTGGYGYT
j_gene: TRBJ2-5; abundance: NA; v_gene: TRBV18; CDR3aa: ASSPGTAQETQY
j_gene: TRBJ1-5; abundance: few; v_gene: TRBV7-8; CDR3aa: ASSSGQVFNQPQH
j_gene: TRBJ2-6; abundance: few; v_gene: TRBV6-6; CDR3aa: ASRTGYSGANVLT
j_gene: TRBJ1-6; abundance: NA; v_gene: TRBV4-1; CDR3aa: ASSFRDRDLSYNSPLH
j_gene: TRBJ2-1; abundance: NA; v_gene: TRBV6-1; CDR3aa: ASSELAGGPDEQF
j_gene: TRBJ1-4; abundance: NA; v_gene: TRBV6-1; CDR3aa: ASSESGINEKLF
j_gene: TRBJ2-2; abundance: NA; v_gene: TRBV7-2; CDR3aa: ASSWQGSEFAGELF
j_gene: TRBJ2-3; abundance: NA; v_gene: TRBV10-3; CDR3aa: AISEIDRQTLTDTQY
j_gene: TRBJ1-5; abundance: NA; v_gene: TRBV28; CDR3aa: ASNIQGGYSNQPQH
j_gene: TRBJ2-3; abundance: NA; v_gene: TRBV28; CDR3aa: ATTGTSGGIRTDTQY
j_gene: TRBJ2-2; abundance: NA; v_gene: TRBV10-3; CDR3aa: AISDGQGATGELF
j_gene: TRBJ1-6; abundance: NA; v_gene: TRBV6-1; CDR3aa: ASSEDRGHYNSPLH
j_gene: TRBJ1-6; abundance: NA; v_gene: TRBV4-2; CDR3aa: ASSQDRASYNSPLH
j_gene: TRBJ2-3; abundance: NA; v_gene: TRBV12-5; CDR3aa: ASGSPGQGSDTQY
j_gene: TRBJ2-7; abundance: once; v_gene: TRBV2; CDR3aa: ASSVWDRVEQY
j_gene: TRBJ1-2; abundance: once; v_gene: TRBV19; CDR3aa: ASSITGGQTYGYT
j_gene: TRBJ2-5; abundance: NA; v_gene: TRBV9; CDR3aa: ASSSGSQETQY
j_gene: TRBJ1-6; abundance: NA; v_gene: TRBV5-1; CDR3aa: ASTGQDNSPLH
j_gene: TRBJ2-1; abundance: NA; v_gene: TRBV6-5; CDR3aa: ASSYSILRGQDEQF
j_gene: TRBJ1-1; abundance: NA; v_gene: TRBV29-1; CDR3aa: SVDEGTHTEAF
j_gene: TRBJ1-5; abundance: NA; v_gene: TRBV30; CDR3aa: AWSLYRGGNQPQH
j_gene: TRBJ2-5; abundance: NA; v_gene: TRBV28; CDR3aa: ASSQVPSPETQY
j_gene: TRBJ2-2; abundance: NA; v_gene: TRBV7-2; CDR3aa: ASRPLASGELF
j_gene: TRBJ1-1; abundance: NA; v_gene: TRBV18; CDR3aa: ASSPRGLREFTEAF
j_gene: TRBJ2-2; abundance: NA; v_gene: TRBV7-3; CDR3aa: ASSKSGGGGELF
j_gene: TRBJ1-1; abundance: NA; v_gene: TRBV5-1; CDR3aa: ASSLGEGTAEAF
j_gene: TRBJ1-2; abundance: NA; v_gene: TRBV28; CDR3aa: ASSQDRGYGYT
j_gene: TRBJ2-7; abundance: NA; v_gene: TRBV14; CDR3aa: ASGQFYEQY
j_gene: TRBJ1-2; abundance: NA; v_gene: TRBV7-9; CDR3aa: ASRPGAGDGYT
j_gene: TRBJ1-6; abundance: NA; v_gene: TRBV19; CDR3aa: ASSIRRVSYNSPLH
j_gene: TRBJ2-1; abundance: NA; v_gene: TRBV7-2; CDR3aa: ASSLVRGAFNEQF
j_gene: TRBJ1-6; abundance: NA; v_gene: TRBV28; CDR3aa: ASRPPRDRGPLH